This T cell receptor beta chain was found in a study of technical replicates of blood from several donors. There are 13 residues in the CDR3. With 7 bases removed from V and 4 bases from J, the gap between germline ends came to 11 bases. Germline V CDR1 and CDR2: MNHNS, SASEGT. The protocol was immunoSEQ multiplex PCR, while the TCRdb copy is restricted to in-frame clones and leaves out a portion. Among fewer than 75,000 clones listed, roughly 93% were seen once. The chain couples TRBV6-1 to TRBJ1-5; no reliable D call. The origin of this receptor is a human donor in good health. The specimen was T cells isolated from PBMCs. CDR3 residues: CASTWGGNQPQHF. CDR3 sequence (DNA): TGTGCCAGCACATGGGGAGGGAATCAGCCCCAGCATTTT.